This T cell receptor (beta chain) is drawn from a study of T cells in Graves' hyperthyroidism and ophthalmopathy. Study overall: Any treatment followed the collection of peripheral blood at initial diagnosis. General study points: Most clonotypes expanded in the thyroid (above 0.001) were also present in blood. From stable hyperthyroidism, ophthalmopathy was set apart by a 13 V-J model.

The CDR3 has 18 residues. Germline lookup yields CDR1 DFQATT and CDR2 SNEGSKA (reference sequence). V gave up 1 base and J gave up 1 base; unmatched junction bases: 7. There are many counts of this clonotype. Its antigen remains unknown. Researchers amplified the TCR beta CDR3 regions from RNA transcripts. The HTBI set primed first-round TCR CDR3 RT-PCR. TCRdb re-analysed the multiplex PCR reads in MiXCR, keeping a single row per CDR3 protein. This sample has 400,000 to 450,000 distinct CDR3 sequences, with approximately 15% found just once. The chain couples TRBV20-1 to TRBJ2-1, with TRBD2 identical over 13 bases. This clonotype originated in a man aged 18 to 29 with Graves' ophthalmopathy. Sequences were obtained from blood. The CDR3 DNA sequence: TGCAGTGCTAGAGGTCGGACTAGCGGGAGTTCGTCCTACAATGAGCAGTTCTTC. It codes for CSARGRTSGSSSYNEQFF.